This T cell receptor beta chain was recorded in a study of T cells in Graves' hyperthyroidism and ophthalmopathy. The CDR3 covers 16 residues. Trimming shortened V by 0 bases and J by 4 bases, and 12 bases separated the two germline ends. Germline V lookup: CDR1 LNHNV, CDR2 YYDKDF (reference sequence). Amplified regions were TCR beta CDR3 sequences from RNA transcripts. TCR CDR3 regions were first amplified by RT-PCR with HTBI primers. One entry per CDR3 protein, called by TCRdb with MiXCR from the multiplex PCR reads. The sample holds about 590,000 distinct CDR3 sequences; about a sixth are singletons and the top ten take under 8%.

The sequenced sample consisted of blood. The gene calls are TRBV15 and TRBJ2-2; D call uncertain. This TCR derives from a young woman with Graves' hyperthyroidism. The CDR3 sequence is CATSRDIGFTTGELFF. CDR3 coding DNA: TGTGCCACCAGCAGAGATATCGGGTTTACCACCGGGGAGCTGTTTTTT.